These 18 T cell receptor beta chains originate from one sample sequenced in a study of OX40 agonist ivuxolimab in advanced cancers. The assay was immunoSEQ multiplex PCR, and TCRdb's table has in-frame clones only and misses some. The sample records some 30,000 clones, 79% being singletons. The sequencing here drew on CD4+ or CD8+ T cells sorted from blood, taken in a trial of the OX40 agonist ivuxolimab. The receptors were sampled from an adult with an advanced solid tumor such as melanoma, head and neck, liver or kidney cancer.

This clone was counted a few times. J is TRBJ1-1 and V is TRBV6-6, with D hard to call. The CDR3 is 11 amino acids. V was shortened by 2 bases and J by 6 bases, with 4 bases between the two germline ends. CDR1 is MNHNY, CDR2 SVGAGI, per germline (reference sequence). CDR3 sequence (DNA): TGTGCCAGCAGTTACCCCCCTGAAGCTTTCTTT. The encoded protein is CASSYPPEAFF.

The chain uses TRBV11-2 and TRBJ2-3; TRBD2 might be the D (6 bases). This CDR3 contains 18 residues. V shed 5 bases and J shed 1 base, with 22 bases lying between them. The germline gives CDR1 SGHAT, CDR2 FQNNGV. This CDR3 is CASSQGSGGTYGTDTQYF. DNA for the CDR3: TGTGCCAGCAGCCAAGGGAGTGGGGGGACTTATGGCACAGATACGCAGTATTTT.

This chain links TRBV11-2 with TRBJ1-1; D unresolved. Trimming left V 1 base short and J 10 bases short, with 10 bases between. Germline V gives CDR1 SGHAT, CDR2 FQNNGV. The CDR3 covers 12 residues. CDR3 DNA sequence: TGTGCCAGCAGCTTAGCAGAGACTTCAGCTTTCTTT. Protein: CASSLAETSAFF. Full variable domain (remainder filled in from reference TRBV11-2 and TRBJ1-1): EAGVAQSPRYKIIEKRQSVAFWCNPISGHATLYWYQQILGQGPKLLIQFQNNGVVDDSQLPKDRFSAERLKGVDSTLKIQPAKLEDSAVYLCASSLAETSAFFGQGTRLTVV.

The J gene is TRBJ2-3, the V gene TRBV19; 8 positions match TRBD2. Per the germline V gene, CDR1 is LNHDA and CDR2 is SQIVND (reference sequence). V shed 0 bases and J 0 bases; nucleotides not matched to a gene: 2. The CDR3 is 16 amino acids. CDR3 sequence reads: CASSIERGASTDTQYF. In nucleotides, the CDR3 is TGTGCCAGTAGTATAGAGCGGGGGGCTAGCACAGATACGCAGTATTTT.

This chain uses TRBV7-9 with TRBJ1-1, with D hard to call. Per germline, CDR1 SEHNR and CDR2 FQNEAQ (reference sequence). With 8 bases removed from V and 0 bases from J, the gap between germline ends came to 4 bases. The CDR3 is 11 amino acids. The CDR3 sequence is CASRMNTEAFF. The CDR3 region has the DNA TGTGCCAGCCGGATGAACACTGAAGCTTTCTTT. Drawing the rest from reference TRBV7-9 and TRBJ1-1, the complete variable domain is DTGVSQNPRHKITKRGQNVTFRCDPISEHNRLYWYRQTLGQGPEFLTYFQNEAQLEKSRLLSDRFSAERPKGSFSTLEIQRTEQGDSAMYLCASRMNTEAFFGQGTRLTVV.

CDR3 sequence reads: CAWKGRVDTEAFF. CDR3 nucleotide sequence: TGTGCCTGGAAGGGCAGGGTGGACACTGAAGCTTTCTTT. The rearrangement joins TRBV30 to TRBJ1-1; weak D call: TRBD1 (5 bases). This CDR3 contains 13 residues. V was trimmed by 4 bases and J by 3 bases, leaving 12 bases between them. Germline-derived CDR1 and CDR2 are GTSNPN and SVGIG (reference sequence).

The chain is built from TRBV25-1 and TRBJ2-7, with D possibly being TRBD1 (6 bases). This CDR3 region has 17 residues. V was clipped by 2 bases and J by 3 bases, with 20 bases between them. The germline V gene has CDR1 MGHDK and CDR2 SYGVNS. The CDR3 is CASSERPSTGGRYEQYF. DNA of the CDR3: TGTGCCAGCAGTGAACGACCCTCGACAGGTGGGCGCTACGAGCAGTACTTC.

This clone has just a few counts. The rearrangement joins TRBV6-5 to TRBJ2-7, with 8 bases fitting TRBD2. V lost 5 bases and J lost 5; bases outside the gene matches: 11. Per the germline V gene, CDR1 is MNHEY and CDR2 is SVGAGI. This CDR3 region has 15 residues. The CDR3 nucleotides read TGTGCCAGCAGTCTGGGCGGGGGGCCGGAACACGAGCAGTACTTC. Residues: CASSLGGGPEHEQYF.

By proportion, this clone is medium-sized. This chain links TRBV28 with TRBJ2-7; 8 bases are shared with TRBD2. The J segment lost 1 base and the V segment lost 10 bases, leaving 9 bases of the junction unmatched. Germline assignment: CDR1 MDHEN and CDR2 SYDVKM. The CDR3 sequence is 14 residues long. The CDR3 reads CAIGGAGGSYEQYF. Here the CDR3 DNA reads TGTGCCATCGGGGGGGCAGGCGGATCCTACGAGCAGTACTTC.

The DNA of the CDR3 is TGTGCCAGCTCACCACGAGGAGAGATAATGAACACTGAAGCTTTCTTT. Its translation: CASSPRGEIMNTEAFF. This chain uses TRBV18 with TRBJ1-1; D ambiguous. V gave up 1 base and J gave up 0 bases, with 12 bases separating them. Germline V lookup: CDR1 KGHSH, CDR2 LQKENI. This CDR3 has 16 amino acids.

This chain uses TRBV29-1 with TRBJ2-1; the D is unclear. The CDR3 spans 12 residues. V gave up 5 bases and J gave up 8 bases, with 13 bases separating them. In germline, CDR1 is SQVTM, CDR2 ANQGSEA. CDR3 region: CSVLRVHHEQFF. DNA of the CDR3: TGCAGCGTTCTTAGGGTTCATCATGAGCAGTTCTTC.

The chain couples TRBV5-1 to TRBJ2-7; 7 bases map to TRBD1. This CDR3 comprises 14 residues. After removal of 0 bases from V and 6 bases from J, the junction contained 6 bases not matched to a gene. Germline V CDR1 and CDR2: SGHRS, YFSETQ. The DNA of the CDR3 is TGCGCCAGCAGCTTGGCCAAGGGGGCCAGCGAGCAGTACTTC. Residues: CASSLAKGASEQYF.

This clone is termed medium-sized (0.01 to 0.1%). The chain carries TRBV4-1 and TRBJ1-5; D uncertain. The CDR3 length is 13 residues. V lost 0 bases and J 5 bases, leaving 5 bases between the germline ends. Germline CDR1 and CDR2: MGHRA and YSYEKL. The CDR3 protein is CASSQDRYQPQHF. DNA of the CDR3: TGCGCCAGCAGCCAAGATCGTTATCAGCCCCAGCATTTT.

V and J are TRBV25-1 and TRBJ1-6; D unclear. CDR1 is MGHDK and CDR2 is SYGVNS in the germline V gene. The CDR3 runs to 12 residues. Trimming left V 11 bases short and J 5 bases short, with 10 bases between. As DNA, the CDR3 is TGTGCCTGCCACGAAAATAATTCACCCCTCCACTTT. Translated, it gives CACHENNSPLHF.

This chain joins TRBV14 and TRBJ1-2, with D unclear. The germline CDR1 and CDR2 sequences are SGHDN and FVKESK. V lost 4 bases, J lost 0 bases, and 9 bases lay in between. CDR3 length equals 14 residues. The CDR3 region is CASSPRISNYGYTF. For the CDR3, the DNA is TGTGCCAGCAGCCCCAGAATTTCTAACTATGGCTACACCTTC.

This chain connects TRBV6-5 to TRBJ2-5; TRBD1 might be the D (5 bases). CDR3 length: 13 residues. The germline V gene encodes CDR1 MNHEY and CDR2 SVGAGI. Deletions cut 6 bases from V and 2 bases from J, with 10 bases between. CDR3 in DNA: TGTGCCAGCAGCTTAGGGGTACAAGAGACCCAGTACTTC. This gives the protein CASSLGVQETQYF.

This chain's CDR3 is CASSLVGSVGRNTIYF. CDR3 in DNA: TGTGCCAGCAGCTTAGTGGGGAGCGTTGGAAGAAACACCATATATTTT. The chain combines TRBV7-8 with TRBJ1-3; no clear D gene. From germline, CDR1 is SGHVS and CDR2 FQNEAQ. Trimming removed 1 base from V and 5 bases from J, with 15 bases in between. This CDR3 contains 16 residues.

As for this clone: The junction departs from germline at one end; a sequencing error may be responsible. The CDR3 reads CASRDSGNTIYF. The CDR3, as DNA: TGTGCCAGCAGGGACTCTGGAAACACCATATATTTT. The V call is TRBV6-4, the J call TRBJ1-3; unclear D gene. Looked up from germline, CDR1 is MRHNA and CDR2 is SNTAGT. This CDR3 has 12 residues.